One and the same sample provided the 32 T cell receptor beta chains below, sequenced in a study of Graves' ophthalmopathy and Graves' hyperthyroidism. RNA transcripts yielded amplified TCR beta CDR3 regions. The workflow started with a first-round RT-PCR run with HTBI primers and then moved on to a second-round multiplex PCR. Each CDR3 protein is one row after TCRdb ran MiXCR on the multiplex PCR reads. Of some 170,000 distinct CDR3 sequences listed, around 40% are singletons. Sequencing was done on a sample of peripheral blood. The receptors were gathered from a man aged 25-40 years with Graves' ophthalmopathy.

This clonotype showed up many times. The rearrangement joins TRBV12-3 or TRBV12-4 to TRBJ2-5, with D hard to call. The CDR3 runs to 11 residues. With 2 bases removed from V and 9 bases from J, the gap between germline ends came to 7 bases. The CDR3, as DNA: TGTGCCAGCAGTTTATATGGGGCCCAGTACTTC. Translated: CASSLYGAQYF.

This clonotype occurred many times. The chain has TRBV5-1 and TRBJ1-2; tentatively, D is TRBD1 (5 bases). The CDR3 totals 13 residues. The V end lost 2 bases, the J end lost 3 bases, and 8 bases lay between the germline ends. Germline V gene sequence: CDR1 SGHRS, CDR2 YFSETQ. The CDR3 is CASSFTGDYGYTF. CDR3 bases: TGCGCCAGCAGCTTTACAGGTGACTATGGCTACACCTTC.

There are many counts of this clonotype. The rearrangement uses TRBV11-2 and TRBJ2-2, with D perhaps matching TRBD1 or TRBD2 (5 bases each). This CDR3 comprises 14 residues. Germline CDR1 SGHAT, CDR2 FQNNGV. Trimming took 4 bases from V and 6 from J, leaving 12 bases between them. The CDR3 spells CASSWIRDPGELFF. CDR3 DNA: TGTGCCAGCAGCTGGATTAGGGACCCCGGGGAGCTGTTTTTT.

The chain uses TRBV6-5 and TRBJ2-7; 7 bases align to TRBD1. The CDR3 runs 14 residues. Trimming at V came to 6 bases and at J to 3 bases, leaving 8 bases not matched to a gene. CDR1 MNHEY and CDR2 SVGAGI come from the germline V gene. CDR3: CASSYPTGIYEQYF. CDR3 nucleotides: TGTGCCAGCAGCTACCCGACAGGGATCTACGAGCAGTACTTC.

The genes are TRBV6-2 or TRBV6-3 and TRBJ1-2, with 10 nucleotides matching TRBD1. Looked up from germline, CDR1 is MNHEY and CDR2 is SVGEGT. The CDR3 runs 15 residues. Trimming cost V 6 bases and J 3 bases; bases outside gene matches: 7. Here the CDR3 reads CASRKPGTGDYGYTF. DNA for the CDR3: TGTGCCAGCAGAAAACCCGGGACAGGGGACTATGGCTACACCTTC.

Here the CDR3 reads CASSSMGVTGELFF. CDR3 nucleotide sequence: TGTGCCAGCAGTTCCATGGGAGTGACCGGGGAGCTGTTTTTT. The chain couples TRBV28 to TRBJ2-2; possible D gene TRBD2, 5 bases. The CDR3 runs to 14 residues. CDR1 is MDHEN, CDR2 SYDVKM, per germline. V shed 4 bases and J shed 5 bases, with 11 bases lying between them.

At least ten counts were recorded for this clonotype. The J gene is TRBJ2-7, the V gene TRBV28; tentatively, D is TRBD2 (6 bases). The CDR3 totals 15 residues. V shed 3 bases and J shed 5 bases, with 17 bases lying between them. Per the germline V gene, CDR1 is MDHEN and CDR2 is SYDVKM. This CDR3 is CASSFGYGSPNEQYF. For the CDR3, the DNA is TGTGCCAGCAGTTTTGGTTACGGGAGCCCCAACGAGCAGTACTTC.

This clonotype was counted ten times or more. The rearrangement joins TRBV7-8 to TRBJ2-7; tentatively, D is TRBD1 (6 bases). Trimming took off 5 bases at V and 2 bases at J, with 13 bases between the two ends. Germline loops: CDR1 SGHVS, CDR2 FQNEAQ. The CDR3 extends over 14 amino acids. DNA for the CDR3: TGTGCCAGCAGCCTCCGGGACACCGCCTACGAGCAGTACTTC. This gives the protein CASSLRDTAYEQYF.

This clonotype was counted many times. V and J are TRBV28 and TRBJ1-2; TRBD1 is a possible D gene (5 bases). Germline loops: CDR1 MDHEN, CDR2 SYDVKM. Trimming removed 8 bases at V and 5 bases at J, with 18 bases between. This CDR3 comprises 14 residues. The CDR3 sequence: CASGGGGDPYGYTF. CDR3 nucleotide sequence: TGTGCCAGCGGCGGGGGGGGGGACCCATATGGCTACACCTTC.

The CDR3 loop reads CASSSGQGRGQMYGYTF. CDR3 coding DNA: TGTGCCAGCAGCTCCGGCCAGGGCAGGGGGCAGATGTATGGCTACACCTTC. The chain has TRBV11-2 and TRBJ1-2; 8 bases line up with TRBD1. CDR3 size: 17 residues. Germline V gene lookup returns CDR1 SGHAT and CDR2 FQNNGV. V shed 4 bases and J 5 bases; nucleotides not matched to a gene: 15. The full variable domain, with the rest looked up from reference TRBV11-2 and TRBJ1-2, is EAGVAQSPRYKIIEKRQSVAFWCNPISGHATLYWYQQILGQGPKLLIQFQNNGVVDDSQLPKDRFSAERLKGVDSTLKIQPAKLEDSAVYLCASSSGQGRGQMYGYTFGSGTRLTVV.

The table lists this clonotype with a few counts. The V and J genes are TRBV12-3 or TRBV12-4 and TRBJ1-6, with D possibly matching TRBD1 (5 bases). Deletions cut 5 bases from V and 5 bases from J, with 10 bases between. This CDR3 region has 14 residues. DNA for the CDR3: TGTGCCAGCAGTCATCGACAGAATAATTCACCCCTCCACTTT. Residues: CASSHRQNNSPLHF.

This clonotype was counted many times. The chain recombines TRBV6-2 or TRBV6-3 with TRBJ2-2; D unclear. The V and J ends lost 0 bases and 4 bases respectively, with 9 bases between them. Looked up from germline, CDR1 is MNHEY and CDR2 is SVGEGT. The CDR3 has 15 amino acids. CDR3 nucleotides: TGTGCCAGCAGTTACTCTAGGGTGGGCACCGGGGAGCTGTTTTTT. The encoded protein is CASSYSRVGTGELFF.

The V call is TRBV29-1, the J call TRBJ2-7; 7 bases map to TRBD1. Germline-derived CDR1 and CDR2 are SQVTM and ANQGSEA. With V trimmed by 5 bases and J by 2 bases, 6 bases remained unmatched. The length of the CDR3 is 13 residues. The CDR3 region has the DNA TGCAGCGTTTCCAATGGACAGGCCTACGAGCAGTACTTC. Protein sequence: CSVSNGQAYEQYF.

The chain links TRBV5-1 to TRBJ1-1; 8 bases agree with TRBD1. The ends lost 0 bases at V and 6 bases at J; junction bases unmatched: 4. The CDR3 runs to 14 residues. The germline V gene has CDR1 SGHRS and CDR2 YFSETQ. CDR3 DNA: TGCGCCAGCAGCTTGGTAGGACAGGGTCCTGAAGCTTTCTTT. Its protein is CASSLVGQGPEAFF.

This clonotype was counted many times. This chain joins TRBV5-1 and TRBJ2-7; TRBD1 matches at 10 bases. V shed 2 bases and J 3 bases; nucleotides not matched to a gene: 2. Germline values: CDR1 SGHRS, CDR2 YFSETQ. This CDR3 contains 14 residues. The CDR3 nucleotides are TGCGCCAGCAGCTTCGGGACAGGGGTCTACGAGCAGTACTTC. This codes for CASSFGTGVYEQYF.

In its sample, this clonotype was seen many times. J is TRBJ1-2 and V is TRBV29-1; D is uncertain. Trimming removed 4 bases at V and 2 bases at J, with 5 bases between. CDR1 and CDR2 (germline): SQVTM, ANQGSEA. This CDR3 is 11 amino acids long. CDR3 DNA sequence: TGCAGCGTTGTCTCGAACTATGGCTACACCTTC. Translating gives CSVVSNYGYTF. The variable domain in full, completed from reference TRBV29-1 and TRBJ1-2, reads SAVISQKPSRDICQRGTSLTIQCQVDSQVTMMFWYRQQPGQSLTLIATANQGSEATYESGFVIDKFPISRPNLTFSTLTVSNMSPEDSSIYLCSVVSNYGYTFGSGTRLTVV.

The DNA for the CDR3 is TGTGCCAGCATCACGGGAGGGGGTCGAGCTTTCTTT. Protein product: CASITGGGRAFF. The gene calls are TRBV6-2 or TRBV6-3 and TRBJ1-1, with D tentatively TRBD1 (6 bases). The V gene's germline CDR1 is MNHEY and CDR2 SVGEGT. The CDR3 is 12 residues long. Between the trimmed V and J ends, which lost 7 bases and 10 bases, there was a span of 16 bases.

The J gene is TRBJ1-2, the V gene TRBV9, with D possibly TRBD1 on 5 matching bases. The CDR3 runs 15 residues. The V and J ends lost 1 base and 2 bases respectively, with 12 bases between them. Per the germline V gene, CDR1 is SGDLS and CDR2 is YYNGEE. CDR3 amino acids: CASSVQGVMNYGYTF. CDR3 DNA: TGTGCCAGCAGCGTACAAGGGGTAATGAACTATGGCTACACCTTC.

The chain employs TRBV6-1 and TRBJ1-2; D is uncertain. The V gene's germline CDR1 is MNHNS and CDR2 SASEGT. V was pared by 6 bases and J by 2 bases, with 4 bases between. This CDR3 comprises 11 residues. The CDR3 spells CASRTNYGYTF. DNA of the CDR3: TGTGCCAGCAGAACAAACTATGGCTACACCTTC.

This clonotype was found many times. V gene TRBV24-1 combines with J gene TRBJ1-1, with unresolved D. The V gene lost 1 base and the J gene lost 1 base, with 3 bases spanning the gap. The CDR3 consists of 13 residues. CDR1 KGHDR and CDR2 SFDVKD come from the germline V gene. DNA for the CDR3: TGTGCCACCAGTGATTTTAGGAACACTGAAGCTTTCTTT. As protein: CATSDFRNTEAFF.

This clonotype was found many times. CDR3 amino acids: CSATSGSVFEQYF. The CDR3 nucleotides are TGCAGTGCTACGAGCGGGAGCGTCTTCGAGCAGTACTTC. The rearrangement joins TRBV20-1 to TRBJ2-7; 8 nucleotides align to TRBD2. V lost 4 bases, J lost 6 bases, and 8 bases stayed unmatched. The CDR3 sequence is 13 residues long. Germline CDR1 reads DFQATT; CDR2 reads SNEGSKA (reference sequence).

The chain uses TRBV6-5 and TRBJ2-5; the D gene is possibly TRBD1 (6 bases). Trimming left V 6 bases short and J 4 bases short, with 12 bases between. CDR1 and CDR2 (germline): MNHEY, SVGAGI. The CDR3 has 13 residues. The CDR3 sequence: CASRYRVIETQYF. The CDR3 bases are TGTGCCAGCAGATACAGGGTTATAGAGACCCAGTACTTC.

This clonotype has a count of ten or more. The junction and the germline gene differ at one end; a read error may be behind it. This chain links TRBV4-3 with TRBJ2-2; 7 bases line up with TRBD2. Germline V lookup: CDR1 LGHNA, CDR2 YSLEER. There are 15 residues in the CDR3. CDR3 loop: CASSQDLADTGELLF. DNA of the CDR3: TGCGCCAGCAGCCAAGATCTAGCGGATACCGGGGAGCTGCTTTTT.

This clonotype has a count of ten or more. This chain joins TRBV6-1 and TRBJ2-7, with a possible D match to TRBD1 (5 bases). V gave up 0 bases and J gave up 4 bases, with 13 bases separating them. Germline V gene data show CDR1 as MNHNS and CDR2 as SASEGT. There are 15 residues in the CDR3. For the CDR3, the DNA is TGTGCCAGCAGTGAAGCCTGGCGACAGCCGTACGAGCAGTACTTC. Translated: CASSEAWRQPYEQYF.

This clonotype came up many times. The rearrangement uses TRBV2 and TRBJ1-2, with D uncertain. The CDR3 spans 10 residues. Trimming cost V 10 bases and J 8 bases, with 11 bases left between them. Germline V gives CDR1 SNHLY, CDR2 FYNNEI. CDR3 loop: CATRSRGYTF. CDR3 bases: TGTGCCACCCGCTCGAGGGGCTACACCTTC.

This clonotype was seen many times. The chain carries TRBV28 and TRBJ1-5, with D possibly being TRBD1 (6 bases). The germline gives CDR1 MDHEN, CDR2 SYDVKM. Trimming removed 11 bases at V and 7 bases at J, with 21 bases between. This CDR3 is built from 14 residues. CDR3 in DNA: TGTGCCTCCAAAGAGGGGGTAGGTAAGCAGCCCCAGCATTTT. This encodes CASKEGVGKQPQHF.

This clonotype was counted at least ten times. The chain couples TRBV19 to TRBJ2-7; D is undetermined. CDR3 length: 13 residues. The germline V and J ends were trimmed by 3 bases and 7 bases, with 13 bases remaining between them. Germline values: CDR1 LNHDA, CDR2 SQIVND (reference sequence). The CDR3, as DNA: TGTGCCAGTAGTATCTACCCCGGTTATGAGCAGTACTTC. Protein sequence: CASSIYPGYEQYF.

V usage is TRBV7-2 and J usage is TRBJ2-7; TRBD2 matches at 7 bases. Germline V gene lookup returns CDR1 SGHTA and CDR2 FQGNSA. The CDR3 is made up of 14 amino acids. The V and J ends lost 1 base and 4 bases, in that order; junction bases with no gene match: 4. CDR3 residues: CASSLGGSGYEQYF. CDR3 nucleotides: TGTGCCAGCAGCTTAGGCGGGAGTGGGTACGAGCAGTACTTC. The variable domain in full, completed from reference TRBV7-2 and TRBJ2-7, reads GAGVSQSPSNKVTEKGKDVELRCDPISGHTALYWYRQSLGQGLEFLIYFQGNSAPDKSGLPSDRFSAERTGGSVSTLTIQRTQQEDSAVYLCASSLGGSGYEQYFGPGTRLTVT.

The chain recombines TRBV6-2 or TRBV6-3 with TRBJ1-2; 7 nucleotides agree with TRBD1. Per germline, CDR1 MNHEY and CDR2 SVGEGT. The CDR3 extends over 13 amino acids. Trimming cost V 5 bases and J 6 bases; bases outside gene matches: 6. The CDR3 here is CASSKEDRDGYTF. The DNA of the CDR3 is TGTGCCAGCAGTAAAGAAGACAGGGATGGCTACACCTTC.

This clonotype was recorded at least ten times. V is TRBV3-1 and J is TRBJ2-5, with 7 nucleotides matching TRBD1. Germline CDR1 LGHDT, CDR2 YNNKEL (reference sequence). This CDR3 comprises 13 residues. J was trimmed by 5 bases and V by 10 bases; bases with no gene match: 10. The CDR3 region has the DNA TGTGCCACCCGGACAGGACGCTCGGAGACCCAGTACTTC. Translating gives CATRTGRSETQYF.

This clonotype was counted at least ten times. The chain has TRBV29-1 and TRBJ2-5, with TRBD1 identical over 7 bases. With V trimmed by 8 bases and J by 2 bases, 20 bases remained unmatched. The CDR3 is made up of 17 amino acids. In germline, CDR1 is SQVTM, CDR2 ANQGSEA. The CDR3 DNA reads as TGCAGCACATCCCCGACTAAAAGACAGGGCGGACAAGAGACCCAGTACTTC. It translates to CSTSPTKRQGGQETQYF.

The chain uses TRBV27 and TRBJ1-2, with D possibly matching TRBD1 (5 bases). The CDR3 runs 14 residues. CDR1 and CDR2 from the germline V gene are MNHEY and SMNVEV (reference sequence). The V end was cut by 6 bases, the J end by 7 bases, with 18 bases between. CDR3 amino acids: CASSRDGVSAGYTF. The CDR3 bases are TGTGCCAGCAGCCGGGACGGCGTGAGTGCTGGCTACACCTTC.